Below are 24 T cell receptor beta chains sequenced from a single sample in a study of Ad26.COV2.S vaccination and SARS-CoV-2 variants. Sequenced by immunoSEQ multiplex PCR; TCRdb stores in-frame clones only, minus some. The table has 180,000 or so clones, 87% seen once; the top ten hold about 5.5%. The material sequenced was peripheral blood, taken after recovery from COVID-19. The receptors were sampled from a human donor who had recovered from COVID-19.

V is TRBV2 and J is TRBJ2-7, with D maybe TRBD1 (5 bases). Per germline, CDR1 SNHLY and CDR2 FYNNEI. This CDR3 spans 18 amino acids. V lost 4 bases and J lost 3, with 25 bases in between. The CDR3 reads CASSGSGRDSDLHYEQYF. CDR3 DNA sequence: TGTGCCAGCAGTGGAAGTGGCAGGGATTCGGATTTACACTACGAGCAGTACTTC. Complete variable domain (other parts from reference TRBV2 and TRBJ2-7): EPEVTQTPSHQVTQMGQEVILRCVPISNHLYFYWYRQILGQKVEFLVSFYNNEISEKSEIFDDQFSVERPDGSNFTLKIRSTKLEDSAMYFCASSGSGRDSDLHYEQYFGPGTRLTVT.

The CDR3 DNA sequence: TGTGCCAGCAGTTTAGGCCCCGTTTTTTCCGGGAGGGCCGAATTAAAACCTGCCTACGAGCAGTACTTC. Amino acids: CASSLGPVFSGRAELKPAYEQYF. The chain carries TRBV27 and TRBJ2-7, with 8 bases identical to TRBD2. CDR1 is MNHEY, CDR2 SMNVEV, per germline (reference sequence). V lost 2 bases to trimming and J lost 2 bases; unmatched junction nucleotides: 29. The CDR3 covers 23 residues.

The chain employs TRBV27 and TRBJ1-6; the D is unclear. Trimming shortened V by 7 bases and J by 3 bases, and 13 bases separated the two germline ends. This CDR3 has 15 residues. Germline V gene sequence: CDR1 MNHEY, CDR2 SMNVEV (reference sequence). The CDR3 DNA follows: TGTGCCAGCACCCGATATTCGATCTATAATTCACCCCTCCACTTT. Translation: CASTRYSIYNSPLHF.

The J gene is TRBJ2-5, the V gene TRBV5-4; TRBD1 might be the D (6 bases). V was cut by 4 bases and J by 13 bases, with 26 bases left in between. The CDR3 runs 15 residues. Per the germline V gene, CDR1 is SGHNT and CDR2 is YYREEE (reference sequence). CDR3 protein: CASSGGPGTPTLPYF. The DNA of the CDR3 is TGTGCCAGCAGCGGAGGCCCGGGGACACCCACTCTGCCGTACTTC.

The CDR3 region has the DNA TGTGCCAGCAGCTTGGAGGGAACGGACACCGGGGAGCTGTTTTTT. Amino acids: CASSLEGTDTGELFF. The J gene is TRBJ2-2, the V gene TRBV5-5; D remains unclear. This CDR3 has 15 residues. V lost 0 bases, J lost 3 bases, and 9 bases lay in between. Germline V gene lookup returns CDR1 SGHKS and CDR2 YYEKEE (reference sequence).

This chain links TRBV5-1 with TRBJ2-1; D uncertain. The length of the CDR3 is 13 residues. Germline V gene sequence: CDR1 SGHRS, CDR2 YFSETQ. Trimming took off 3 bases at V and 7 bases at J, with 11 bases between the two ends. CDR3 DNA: TGCGCCAGCAGCTCGGCCCCTGGGAATGAGCAGTTCTTC. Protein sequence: CASSSAPGNEQFF.

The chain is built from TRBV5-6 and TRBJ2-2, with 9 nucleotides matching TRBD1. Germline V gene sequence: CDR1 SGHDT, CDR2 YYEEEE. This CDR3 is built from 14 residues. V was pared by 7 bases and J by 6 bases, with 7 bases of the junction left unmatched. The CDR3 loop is CASVGDRDPGELFF. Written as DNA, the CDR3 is TGTGCCAGCGTGGGGGACAGGGACCCCGGGGAGCTGTTTTTT.

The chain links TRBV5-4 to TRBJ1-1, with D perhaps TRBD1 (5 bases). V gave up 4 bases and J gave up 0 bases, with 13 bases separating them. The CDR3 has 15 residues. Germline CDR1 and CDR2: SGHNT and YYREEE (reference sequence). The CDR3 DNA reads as TGTGCCAGCAGCCTCACGGGGCTTATGAACACTGAAGCTTTCTTT. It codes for CASSLTGLMNTEAFF.

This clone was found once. The CDR3 here is CASSLLFPGTGRETQYF. As DNA, the CDR3 is TGTGCCAGCAGCTTACTCTTTCCCGGGACAGGGAGAGAGACCCAGTACTTC. The chain is built from TRBV7-6 and TRBJ2-5; 9 positions agree with TRBD1. CDR1 and CDR2 (germline): SGHVS, FNYEAQ. The V and J ends lost 2 bases and 4 bases, in that order; junction bases with no gene match: 11. The CDR3 is 17 amino acids.

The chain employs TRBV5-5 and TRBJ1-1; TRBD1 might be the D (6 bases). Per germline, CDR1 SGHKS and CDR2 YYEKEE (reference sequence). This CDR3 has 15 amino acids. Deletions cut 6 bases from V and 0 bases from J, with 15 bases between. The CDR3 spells CASTYTGALNTEAFF. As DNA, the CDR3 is TGTGCCAGCACCTATACGGGGGCCCTGAACACTGAAGCTTTCTTT.

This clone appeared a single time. CDR3 in amino acids: CATSDLGQQETQYF. For the CDR3, the DNA is TGTGCCACCAGTGATCTTGGACAGCAAGAGACCCAGTACTTC. This rearrangement joins TRBV24-1 to TRBJ2-5; TRBD1 is a possible D gene (6 bases). Germline lookup yields CDR1 KGHDR and CDR2 SFDVKD. Trimming shortened V by 3 bases and J by 2 bases, and 9 bases separated the two germline ends. CDR3 length equals 14 residues.

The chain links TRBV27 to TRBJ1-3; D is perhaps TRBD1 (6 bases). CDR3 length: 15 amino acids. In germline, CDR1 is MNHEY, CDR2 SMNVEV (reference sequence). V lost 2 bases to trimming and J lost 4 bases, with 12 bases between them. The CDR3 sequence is CASSLGGALGNTIYF. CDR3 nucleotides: TGTGCCAGCAGTTTAGGGGGGGCCTTAGGAAACACCATATATTTT.

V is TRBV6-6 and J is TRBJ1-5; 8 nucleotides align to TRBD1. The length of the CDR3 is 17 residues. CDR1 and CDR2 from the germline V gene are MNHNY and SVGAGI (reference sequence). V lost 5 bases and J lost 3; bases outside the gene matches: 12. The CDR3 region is CASSPGQGRTPNQPQHF. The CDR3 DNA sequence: TGTGCCAGCAGTCCCGGACAGGGTCGGACCCCCAATCAGCCCCAGCATTTT.

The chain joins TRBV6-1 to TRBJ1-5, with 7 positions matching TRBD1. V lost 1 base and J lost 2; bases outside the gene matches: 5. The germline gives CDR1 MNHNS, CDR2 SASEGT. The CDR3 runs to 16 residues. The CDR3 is CASSEVGGSRNQPQHF. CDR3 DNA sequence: TGTGCCAGCAGTGAAGTAGGGGGCTCTCGCAATCAGCCCCAGCATTTT.

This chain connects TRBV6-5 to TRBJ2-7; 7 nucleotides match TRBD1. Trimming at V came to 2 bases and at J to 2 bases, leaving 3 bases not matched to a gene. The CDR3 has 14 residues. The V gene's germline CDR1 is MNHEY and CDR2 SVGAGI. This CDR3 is CASSYRQGAYEQYF. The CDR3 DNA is TGTGCCAGCAGTTACCGGCAGGGGGCCTACGAGCAGTACTTC.

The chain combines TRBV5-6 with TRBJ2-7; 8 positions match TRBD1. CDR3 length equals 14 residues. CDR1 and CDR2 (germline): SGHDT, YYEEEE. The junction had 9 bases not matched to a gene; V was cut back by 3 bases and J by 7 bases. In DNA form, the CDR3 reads TGTGCCAGCAGCTACCGGACAGGGCAACGGGAGCAGTACTTC. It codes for CASSYRTGQREQYF.

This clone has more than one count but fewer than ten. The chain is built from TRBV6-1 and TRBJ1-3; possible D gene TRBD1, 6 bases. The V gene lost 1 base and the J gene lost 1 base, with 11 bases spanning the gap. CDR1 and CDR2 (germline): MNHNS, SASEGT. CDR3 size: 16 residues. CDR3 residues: CASSEVDSRSGNTIYF. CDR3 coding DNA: TGTGCCAGCAGTGAAGTGGACAGTAGATCTGGAAACACCATATATTTT.

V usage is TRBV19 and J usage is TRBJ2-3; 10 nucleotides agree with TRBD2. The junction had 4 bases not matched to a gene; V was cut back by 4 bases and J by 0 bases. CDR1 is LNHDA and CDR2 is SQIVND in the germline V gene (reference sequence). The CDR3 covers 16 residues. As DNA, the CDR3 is TGTGCCAGTAGTAAACTAGCGGGACTGAGCACAGATACGCAGTATTTT. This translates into CASSKLAGLSTDTQYF. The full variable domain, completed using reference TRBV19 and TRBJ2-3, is DGGITQSPKYLFRKEGQNVTLSCEQNLNHDAMYWYRQDPGQGLRLIYYSQIVNDFQKGDIAEGYSVSREKKESFPLTVTSAQKNPTAFYLCASSKLAGLSTDTQYFGPGTRLTVL.

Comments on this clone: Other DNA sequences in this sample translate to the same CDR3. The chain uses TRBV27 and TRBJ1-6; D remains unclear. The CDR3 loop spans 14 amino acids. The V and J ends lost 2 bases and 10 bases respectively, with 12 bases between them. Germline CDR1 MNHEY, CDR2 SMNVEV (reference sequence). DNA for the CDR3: TGTGCCAGCAGTTTAGACATTCCACGATCACCCCTCCACTTT. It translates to CASSLDIPRSPLHF.

The CDR3 loop is CASSPQGGKTQYF. CDR3 bases: TGTGCCAGCTCACCACAGGGAGGAAAGACCCAGTACTTC. This chain uses TRBV18 with TRBJ2-5, with D possibly being TRBD2 (6 bases). This CDR3 contains 13 residues. Germline V gene lookup returns CDR1 KGHSH and CDR2 LQKENI. Trimming took off 1 base at V and 6 bases at J, with 9 bases between the two ends. Looking up the rest from reference TRBV18 and TRBJ2-5 gives the full variable domain: NAGVMQNPRHLVRRRGQEARLRCSPMKGHSHVYWYRQLPEEGLKFMVYLQKENIIDESGMPKERFSAEFPKEGPSILRIQQVVRGDSAAYFCASSPQGGKTQYFGPGTRLLVL.

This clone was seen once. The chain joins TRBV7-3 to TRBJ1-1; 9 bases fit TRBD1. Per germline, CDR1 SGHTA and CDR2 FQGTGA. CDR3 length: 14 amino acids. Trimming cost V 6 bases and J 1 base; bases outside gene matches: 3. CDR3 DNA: TGTGCCAGCAGTTTACAGGGGGCGAACACTGAAGCTTTCTTT. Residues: CASSLQGANTEAFF.

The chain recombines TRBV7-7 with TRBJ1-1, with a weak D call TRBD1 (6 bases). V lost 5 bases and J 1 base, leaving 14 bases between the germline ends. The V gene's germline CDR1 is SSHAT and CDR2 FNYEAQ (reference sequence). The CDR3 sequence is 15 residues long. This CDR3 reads CASSPVSDRNTEAFF. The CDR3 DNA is TGTGCCAGCAGCCCGGTCTCGGACAGGAACACTGAAGCTTTCTTT.

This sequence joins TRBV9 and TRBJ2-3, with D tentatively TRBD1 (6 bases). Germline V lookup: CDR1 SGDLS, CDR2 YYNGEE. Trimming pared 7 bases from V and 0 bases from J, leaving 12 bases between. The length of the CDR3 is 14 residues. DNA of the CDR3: TGTGCCAGCGGGGGCATCCCTAGCACAGATACGCAGTATTTT. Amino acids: CASGGIPSTDTQYF. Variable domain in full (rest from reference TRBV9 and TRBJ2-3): DSGVTQTPKHLITATGQRVTLRCSPRSGDLSVYWYQQSLDQGLQFLIQYYNGEERAKGNILERFSAQQFPDLHSELNLSSLELGDSALYFCASGGIPSTDTQYFGPGTRLTVL.

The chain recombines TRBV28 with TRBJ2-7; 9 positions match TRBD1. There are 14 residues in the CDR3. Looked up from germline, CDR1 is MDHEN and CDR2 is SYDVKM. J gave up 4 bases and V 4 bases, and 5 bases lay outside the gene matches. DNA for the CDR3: TGTGCCAGCAGTTCGGGACAGGGACCATACGAGCAGTACTTC. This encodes CASSSGQGPYEQYF.